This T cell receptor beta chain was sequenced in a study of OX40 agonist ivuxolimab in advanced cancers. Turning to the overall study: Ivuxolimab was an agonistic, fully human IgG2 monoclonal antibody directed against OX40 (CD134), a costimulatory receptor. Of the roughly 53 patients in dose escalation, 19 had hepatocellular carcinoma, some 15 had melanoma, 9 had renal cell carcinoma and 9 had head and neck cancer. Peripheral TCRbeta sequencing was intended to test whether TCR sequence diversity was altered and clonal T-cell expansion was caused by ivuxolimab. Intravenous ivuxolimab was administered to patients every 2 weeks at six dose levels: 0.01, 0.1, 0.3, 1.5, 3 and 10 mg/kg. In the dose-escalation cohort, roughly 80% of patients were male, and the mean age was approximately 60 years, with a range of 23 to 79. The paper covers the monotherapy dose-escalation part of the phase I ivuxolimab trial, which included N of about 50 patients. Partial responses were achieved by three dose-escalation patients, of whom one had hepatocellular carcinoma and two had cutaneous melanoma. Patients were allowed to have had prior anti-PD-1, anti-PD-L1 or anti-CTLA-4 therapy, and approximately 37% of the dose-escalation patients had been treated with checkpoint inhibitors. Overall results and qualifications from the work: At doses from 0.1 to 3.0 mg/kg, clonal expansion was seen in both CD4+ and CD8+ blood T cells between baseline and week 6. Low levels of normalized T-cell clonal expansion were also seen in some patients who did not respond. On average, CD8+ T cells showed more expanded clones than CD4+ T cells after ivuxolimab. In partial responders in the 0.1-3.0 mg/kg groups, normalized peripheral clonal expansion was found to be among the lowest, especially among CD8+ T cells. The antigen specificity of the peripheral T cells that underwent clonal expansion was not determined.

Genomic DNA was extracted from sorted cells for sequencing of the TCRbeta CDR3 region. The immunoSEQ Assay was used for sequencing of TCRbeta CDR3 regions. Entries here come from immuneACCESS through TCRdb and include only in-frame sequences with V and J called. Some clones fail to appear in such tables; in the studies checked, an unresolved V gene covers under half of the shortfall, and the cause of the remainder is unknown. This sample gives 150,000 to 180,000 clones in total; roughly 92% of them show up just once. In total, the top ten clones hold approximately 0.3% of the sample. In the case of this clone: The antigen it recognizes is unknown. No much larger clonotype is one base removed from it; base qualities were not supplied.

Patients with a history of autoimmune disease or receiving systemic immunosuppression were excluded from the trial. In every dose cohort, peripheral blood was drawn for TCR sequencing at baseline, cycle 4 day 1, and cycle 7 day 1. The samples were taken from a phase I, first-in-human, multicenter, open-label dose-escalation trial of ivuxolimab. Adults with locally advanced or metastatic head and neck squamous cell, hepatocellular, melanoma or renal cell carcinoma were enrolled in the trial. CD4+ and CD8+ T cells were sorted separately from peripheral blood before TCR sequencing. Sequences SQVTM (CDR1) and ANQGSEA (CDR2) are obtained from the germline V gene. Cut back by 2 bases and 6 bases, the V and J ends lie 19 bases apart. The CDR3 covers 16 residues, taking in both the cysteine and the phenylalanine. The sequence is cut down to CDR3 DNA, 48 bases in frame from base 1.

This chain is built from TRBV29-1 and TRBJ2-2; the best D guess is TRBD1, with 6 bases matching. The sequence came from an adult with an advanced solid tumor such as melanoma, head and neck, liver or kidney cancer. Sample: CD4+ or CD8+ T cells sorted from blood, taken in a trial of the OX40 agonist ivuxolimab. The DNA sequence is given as TGCAGCGTTGAAACACAGGGACGGCAAGACTCCGGGGAGCTGTTTTTT. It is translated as CSVETQGRQDSGELFF.